This TCR beta chain was documented in a study of metastatic and nonmetastatic thyroid tumors. Looking at the study overall: It was across blood and tumor or nodule tissue from malignant and benign thyroid patients that repertoires were compared. Points from the study as a whole: Benign nodules were reported to have significantly lower TCR beta diversity than malignant thyroid tumors, in blood and tumor.

CDR3 length: 12 amino acids. The germline CDR1 and CDR2 sequences are DFQATT and SNEGSKA (reference sequence). V was clipped by 8 bases and J by 6 bases, with 15 bases between them. Original analysis: Between-group CDR3 differences, defined by clinicopathological status, yielded a distant-metastasis classifier for papillary thyroid cancer. With MiXCR, TCRdb called clones anew from the PCR reads. These V and J calls rely on TCRdb rather than the paper's analysis. This sample has thousands of clones; roughly 19% occur once, and the top ten carry approximately 6.4%. Treatment of any kind had been given to no patient before thyroid surgery. There are many counts of this clone. Its cognate antigen is unknown.

Sequenced: adjacent normal tissue. The rearrangement uses TRBV20-1 and TRBJ2-3; D is perhaps TRBD2 (5 bases). This receptor was taken from a female donor with papillary thyroid cancer or a benign thyroid nodule (not recorded which). Some clones in this sample may be carry-over from other donors' samples. The CDR3 loop reads CSTPGVRDTQYF. The CDR3 DNA reads TGCAGTACCCCCGGGGTACGGGATACGCAGTATTTT.